Listed below are T cell receptor beta chains from one sample, sequenced in a study of cytomegalovirus exposure and HLA in healthy donors. Method: immunoSEQ multiplex PCR; TCRdb's copy keeps in-frame clones and lacks some. The table records fewer than 250,000 clones, about 86% of them present only once. Sequencing used PBMCs. The receptors originated from a young man in good health and CMV-seronegative. Both conserved end residues are part of each CDR3. D genes are given only for firm matches. Rows may omit the clone size; those that give it use once, few, many or a size class.

TRBV19	few	TRBJ1-5	TRBD1	16	CASSPDRAYSNQPQHF	TGTGCCAGTAGTCCAGACAGGGCTTACAGCAATCAGCCCCAGCATTTT
TRBV27	-	TRBJ1-6	TRBD1	17	CASSKGQARSYNSPLHF	TGTGCCAGCAGTAAGGGACAGGCTCGATCCTATAATTCACCCCTCCACTTT
TRBV7-2	-	TRBJ2-2	TRBD2	17	CASSSGTSGSRTGELFF	TGTGCCAGCAGCTCCGGGACTAGCGGGAGTCGCACCGGGGAGCTGTTTTTT
TRBV6-1	few	TRBJ1-2	TRBD1	17	CASSELAGGYFDYGYTF	TGTGCCAGCAGTGAATTGGCAGGGGGGTATTTTGACTATGGCTACACCTTC
TRBV6-5	-	TRBJ1-1	-	12	CASSYSTGEAFF	TGTGCCAGCAGTTACTCGACGGGAGAAGCTTTCTTT
TRBV14	-	TRBJ2-5	-	13	CASSQERGRTQYF	TGTGCCAGCAGCCAGGAACGAGGTAGAACCCAGTACTTC
TRBV4-1	few	TRBJ1-4	-	13	CASSQDWGGKLFF	TGCGCCAGCAGCCAAGATTGGGGGGGAAAACTGTTTTTT
TRBV5-1	-	TRBJ2-5	TRBD2	15	CASSPTSGGQETQYF	TGCGCCAGCAGCCCGACTAGCGGGGGACAAGAGACCCAGTACTTC
TRBV5-4	-	TRBJ1-6	-	15	CASSSGLIASSPLHF	TGTGCCAGCAGCTCAGGACTGATCGCAAGTTCACCCCTCCACTTT
TRBV29-1	-	TRBJ1-2	TRBD1	13	CSAEPGQGYGYTF	TGCAGCGCTGAACCGGGACAGGGCTATGGCTACACCTTC
TRBV28	-	TRBJ2-7	-	14	CASSSQEHSYEQYF	TGTGCCAGCAGTTCGCAGGAACACTCCTACGAGCAGTACTTC
TRBV6-4	-	TRBJ2-7	-	15	CASSIQAGGGYEQYF	TGTGCCAGCAGTATTCAGGCAGGGGGAGGCTACGAGCAGTACTTC
TRBV9	-	TRBJ1-3	-	14	CASSVESSGNTIYF	TGTGCCAGCAGCGTAGAGAGCTCTGGAAACACCATATATTTT
TRBV5-1	-	TRBJ1-1	TRBD1	16	CASSLRQGARNTEAFF	TGCGCCAGCAGCTTACGACAGGGGGCGAGAAACACTGAAGCTTTCTTT
TRBV29-1	-	TRBJ2-3	-	15	CSSRREPDFTDTQYF	TGCAGTTCAAGGAGGGAACCGGACTTCACAGATACGCAGTATTTT
TRBV28	-	TRBJ2-3	-	15	CASRPLGGRTDTQYF	TGTGCCAGCAGGCCACTAGGCGGGCGCACAGATACGCAGTATTTT
TRBV23-1	-	TRBJ2-7	-	15	CASTIDSRKGHEQYF	TGCGCCAGCACAATCGACTCGAGAAAAGGCCACGAGCAGTACTTC